Below, 28 T cell receptor beta chains from the same sample are listed, as sequenced in a study of blood T cell repertoires in COVID-19. Assay: immunoSEQ multiplex PCR; the TCRdb copy retains only in-frame clones and omits some. Here the sample spans about 100,000 clones, under 90% being singletons. The sample was peripheral blood. The source of these receptors is a human donor with active COVID-19. The donor label of this sample is uncertain.

The rearrangement links TRBV27 to TRBJ1-2; 10 bases align to TRBD1. Germline-derived CDR1 and CDR2 are MNHEY and SMNVEV (reference sequence). V lost 7 bases and J lost 6; bases outside the gene matches: 5. The CDR3 sequence is 13 residues long. The CDR3 DNA reads as TGTGCCAGCACCCAGACAGGGGGCGATGGCTACACCTTC. Amino acids: CASTQTGGDGYTF.

This clone was seen more than once but under ten times. The chain has TRBV9 and TRBJ2-7; 13 bases are a match to TRBD2. V shed 4 bases, J shed 6 bases, and the junction held 10 bases outside the gene matches. The CDR3 spans 16 residues. Germline CDR1 reads SGDLS; CDR2 reads YYNGEE. DNA for the CDR3: TGTGCCAGCAGCAAGACTAGCGGGGGGCGGCCCGCCGAGCAGTACTTC. This encodes CASSKTSGGRPAEQYF.

This chain joins TRBV13 and TRBJ1-2; TRBD1 aligns across 9 bases. The CDR3 totals 14 residues. Germline V gene data show CDR1 as PRHDT and CDR2 as FYEKMQ (reference sequence). The V and J ends lost 5 bases and 4 bases, in that order; junction bases with no gene match: 5. The CDR3 DNA reads as TGTGCCAGCAGCATAAGACAGGGGGGCTATGGCTACACCTTC. It encodes CASSIRQGGYGYTF.

The chain employs TRBV7-9 and TRBJ1-3, with a possible D match to TRBD1 (5 bases). V was clipped by 0 bases and J by 2 bases, with 8 bases between them. CDR1 and CDR2 from the germline V gene are SEHNR and FQNEAQ (reference sequence). The CDR3 has 15 residues. CDR3 coding DNA: TGTGCCAGCAGCTTAGCGCGGGGGACTGGAAACACCATATATTTT. Amino acid sequence: CASSLARGTGNTIYF.

This clone came up once. The chain is built from TRBV6-6 and TRBJ1-5; 8 nucleotides match TRBD1. Germline assignment: CDR1 MNHNY and CDR2 SVGAGI (reference sequence). V lost 5 bases and J lost 5; bases outside the gene matches: 2. The CDR3 has 13 residues. The DNA of the CDR3 is TGTGCCAGCAGTAGACAGGGGTATCAGCCCCAGCATTTT. Its protein is CASSRQGYQPQHF.

This chain connects TRBV5-1 to TRBJ2-5; 7 nucleotides match TRBD2. The CDR3 contains 15 residues. Germline lookup yields CDR1 SGHRS and CDR2 YFSETQ. J was trimmed by 7 bases and V by 0 bases; bases with no gene match: 9. CDR3 loop: CASSLAITGGGTQYF. The CDR3 nucleotides are TGCGCCAGCAGCTTGGCCATTACGGGGGGAGGGACCCAGTACTTC.

The chain combines TRBV5-1 with TRBJ2-1, with 11 nucleotides matching TRBD2. The V and J ends lost 4 bases and 7 bases, in that order; junction bases with no gene match: 13. The CDR3 has 17 amino acids. The germline CDR1 and CDR2 sequences are SGHRS and YFSETQ. The CDR3 DNA reads TGCGCCAGCAGCACCCAACCTAGCGGGGGGTTACTGAATGAGCAGTTCTTC. Protein: CASSTQPSGGLLNEQFF.

This chain connects TRBV18 to TRBJ2-1; D may be TRBD1 (5 bases). The length of the CDR3 is 14 residues. V lost 1 base, J lost 2 bases, and 6 bases lay in between. Germline lookup yields CDR1 KGHSH and CDR2 LQKENI. Here the CDR3 DNA reads TGTGCCAGCTCACCACAGACAGCCTACAATGAGCAGTTCTTC. It codes for CASSPQTAYNEQFF.

This chain joins TRBV7-9 and TRBJ2-1; 12 nucleotides line up with TRBD2. This CDR3 is 15 amino acids long. The germline V gene encodes CDR1 SEHNR and CDR2 FQNEAQ (reference sequence). V was clipped by 6 bases and J by 4 bases; unmatched bases: 4. The CDR3 here is CASRETSGGYNEQFF. CDR3 bases: TGTGCCAGCAGGGAGACTAGCGGGGGATACAATGAGCAGTTCTTC.

The J gene is TRBJ1-2, the V gene TRBV28; possibly TRBD1 for D (6 bases). Trimming removed 1 base at V and 4 bases at J, with 13 bases between. Germline CDR1 and CDR2: MDHEN and SYDVKM. This CDR3 has 15 residues. The CDR3 loop is CASSLYGGPSYGYTF. The CDR3 nucleotides read TGTGCCAGCAGTTTATACGGGGGGCCCAGCTATGGCTACACCTTC.

J is TRBJ2-2 and V is TRBV5-5; 14 positions match TRBD2. Germline CDR1 and CDR2: SGHKS and YYEKEE (reference sequence). V shed 4 bases and J 0 bases; nucleotides not matched to a gene: 5. The CDR3 extends over 18 amino acids. The CDR3 coding sequence is TGTGCCAGCAGCCTCCGACTAGCGGGGGGGGCGAACACCGGGGAGCTGTTTTTT. It specifies CASSLRLAGGANTGELFF. Looking up the rest from reference TRBV5-5 and TRBJ2-2 gives the full variable domain: DAGVTQSPTHLIKTRGQQVTLRCSPISGHKSVSWYQQVLGQGPQFIFQYYEKEERGRGNFPDRFSARQFPNYSSELNVNALLLGDSALYLCASSLRLAGGANTGELFFGEGSRLTVL.

The chain joins TRBV9 to TRBJ2-6, with TRBD2 matching over 11 bases. The CDR3 extends over 20 amino acids. Germline assignment: CDR1 SGDLS and CDR2 YYNGEE. After removal of 5 bases from V and 0 bases from J, the junction contained 13 bases not matched to a gene. In DNA, the CDR3 is TGTGCCAGCAGAAGCGCACCCGGGACTAGCGGTGGCTCTGGGGCCAACGTCCTGACTTTC. This codes for CASRSAPGTSGGSGANVLTF.

This chain links TRBV6-6 with TRBJ2-2, with no clear D. Trimming stripped 6 bases from V and 4 bases from J, with 9 bases between. CDR3 size: 13 residues. Germline loops: CDR1 MNHNY, CDR2 SVGAGI (reference sequence). The CDR3 sequence: CASRDSGTGELFF. The CDR3, as DNA: TGTGCCAGCAGGGATTCGGGCACCGGGGAGCTGTTTTTT.

This chain joins TRBV9 and TRBJ2-1; TRBD2 agrees at 10 bases. This CDR3 has 16 amino acids. CDR1 and CDR2 (germline): SGDLS, YYNGEE. The junction had 3 bases not matched to a gene; V was cut back by 0 bases and J by 3 bases. The CDR3 DNA reads TGTGCCAGCAGCGTAGTGGCTAGCGGGGGCTACAATGAGCAGTTCTTC. It specifies CASSVVASGGYNEQFF.

The gene calls are TRBV6-5 and TRBJ1-2; D ambiguous. Trimming stripped 8 bases from V and 4 bases from J, with 11 bases between. Looked up from germline, CDR1 is MNHEY and CDR2 is SVGAGI. CDR3 length: 12 residues. CDR3 amino acids: CASVSPLYGYTF. CDR3 in DNA: TGTGCCAGCGTATCTCCACTCTATGGCTACACCTTC.

J is TRBJ1-5 and V is TRBV12-5; 8 bases map to TRBD1. CDR3 size: 14 residues. Germline CDR1 and CDR2: LGHNT and FRNRAP. With 6 bases clipped from V and 4 bases from J, the junction kept 5 bases outside the gene matches. The CDR3 DNA reads as TGTGCTAGTGGCGACGGACAGGGAAATCAGCCCCAGCATTTT. Its protein product is CASGDGQGNQPQHF.

CDR3 sequence reads: CASTRRGRGGTYNEQFF. The CDR3 DNA reads as TGTGCCAGCACCCGCCGGGGGCGCGGGGGGACCTACAATGAGCAGTTCTTC. The rearrangement links TRBV3-1 (or the pseudogene TRBV3-2) to TRBJ2-1; 8 bases agree with TRBD2. Unmatched junction bases numbered 13, after V lost 7 bases and J lost 2 bases. Germline V gene lookup returns CDR1 LGHDT and CDR2 YNNKEL (reference sequence). This CDR3 spans 17 amino acids.

This chain uses TRBV7-3 with TRBJ1-1; D not certain. The CDR3 contains 13 residues. V dropped 5 bases and J dropped 2 bases, with 9 bases sitting between them. Looked up from germline, CDR1 is SGHTA and CDR2 is FQGTGA. This CDR3 is CASSLPGNTEAFF. The DNA of the CDR3 is TGTGCCAGCAGCCTCCCGGGAAACACTGAAGCTTTCTTT.

The J gene is TRBJ1-1, the V gene TRBV7-2; no definite D call. This CDR3 is 14 amino acids long. Germline values: CDR1 SGHTA, CDR2 FQGNSA. Trimming shortened V by 7 bases and J by 0 bases, and 12 bases separated the two germline ends. The DNA for the CDR3 is TGTGCCAGCACCGACGGGTCTATGAACACTGAAGCTTTCTTT. Protein product: CASTDGSMNTEAFF.

The V gene is TRBV2, the J gene TRBJ2-3; D might be TRBD2 (5 bases). Germline-derived CDR1 and CDR2 are SNHLY and FYNNEI. This CDR3 has 13 residues. V was trimmed by 3 bases and J by 5 bases, leaving 9 bases between them. The CDR3 reads CASSDPRGDTQYF. The CDR3, as DNA: TGTGCCAGCAGTGACCCCCGGGGAGATACGCAGTATTTT.

This clone was detected only once. The chain has TRBV6-6 and TRBJ2-1, with 7 bases matching TRBD1. The germline gives CDR1 MNHNY, CDR2 SVGAGI (reference sequence). The CDR3 is made up of 16 amino acids. V shed 6 bases, J shed 0 bases, and the junction held 8 bases outside the gene matches. CDR3 sequence reads: CASSPRGGDSYNEQFF. CDR3 bases: TGTGCCAGCAGCCCTAGAGGGGGCGACTCCTACAATGAGCAGTTCTTC.

The chain couples TRBV7-6 to TRBJ2-1, with 9 bases fitting TRBD1. The V gene's germline CDR1 is SGHVS and CDR2 FNYEAQ. This CDR3 has 15 amino acids. The J segment lost 5 bases and the V segment lost 8 bases, leaving 10 bases of the junction unmatched. The CDR3 region has the DNA TGTGCCAGCGCCCCCGGGACAGGGCATGACAATGAGCAGTTCTTC. This gives the protein CASAPGTGHDNEQFF.

V is TRBV24-1 and J is TRBJ2-3; no definite D call. This CDR3 is built from 15 residues. Germline CDR1 is KGHDR and CDR2 is SFDVKD. V was pared by 7 bases and J by 2 bases, with 15 bases between. The CDR3 sequence: CATSPREPYTDTQYF. The CDR3, as DNA: TGTGCCACCAGCCCACGCGAGCCCTACACAGATACGCAGTATTTT.

V gene TRBV5-5 combines with J gene TRBJ1-3; 12 bases agree with TRBD1. With V trimmed by 0 bases and J by 2 bases, 6 bases remained unmatched. The CDR3 is made up of 18 amino acids. The germline V gene has CDR1 SGHKS and CDR2 YYEKEE (reference sequence). The CDR3 spells CASSLAGQGALAGNTIYF. CDR3 DNA: TGTGCCAGCAGCTTGGCGGGACAGGGGGCCTTGGCTGGAAACACCATATATTTT.

V gene TRBV5-1 combines with J gene TRBJ1-2, with 10 bases identical to TRBD1. J lost 4 bases, V lost 3 bases, and 9 bases had no gene match. The CDR3 is made up of 16 amino acids. Germline loops: CDR1 SGHRS, CDR2 YFSETQ. The CDR3 coding sequence is TGCGCCAGCAGCTCTGGGGGGACAGGGGCAATCTATGGCTACACCTTC. This encodes CASSSGGTGAIYGYTF.

V is TRBV27 and J is TRBJ2-3; D unresolved. V was trimmed by 3 bases and J by 2 bases, leaving 9 bases between them. This CDR3 is 14 amino acids long. Germline V CDR1 and CDR2: MNHEY, SMNVEV (reference sequence). CDR3 DNA sequence: TGTGCCAGCAGTTTTGGCACCAACACAGATACGCAGTATTTT. Protein product: CASSFGTNTDTQYF.

The chain recombines TRBV3-1 (or the pseudogene TRBV3-2) with TRBJ1-2; TRBD1 might be the D (5 bases). The CDR3 loop spans 17 amino acids. Germline CDR1 LGHDT, CDR2 YNNKEL (reference sequence). Trimming cost V 3 bases and J 3 bases, with 20 bases left between them. The CDR3 spells CASSQGMRDPGHYGYTF. The CDR3 nucleotides are TGTGCCAGCAGCCAGGGGATGCGGGACCCAGGGCACTATGGCTACACCTTC.

V is TRBV5-1 and J is TRBJ1-3; a possible D gene is TRBD1 (5 bases). The germline V gene has CDR1 SGHRS and CDR2 YFSETQ. This CDR3 is built from 16 residues. V was shortened by 4 bases and J by 0 bases, with 14 bases between the two germline ends. Here the CDR3 reads CASSLPDSVSGNTIYF. As DNA, the CDR3 is TGCGCCAGCAGCCTACCCGACAGCGTCTCTGGAAACACCATATATTTT. Together with reference TRBV5-1 and TRBJ1-3, the CDR3 gives the full variable domain: KAGVTQTPRYLIKTRGQQVTLSCSPISGHRSVSWYQQTPGQGLQFLFEYFSETQRNKGNFPGRFSGRQFSNSRSEMNVSTLELGDSALYLCASSLPDSVSGNTIYFGEGSWLTVV.